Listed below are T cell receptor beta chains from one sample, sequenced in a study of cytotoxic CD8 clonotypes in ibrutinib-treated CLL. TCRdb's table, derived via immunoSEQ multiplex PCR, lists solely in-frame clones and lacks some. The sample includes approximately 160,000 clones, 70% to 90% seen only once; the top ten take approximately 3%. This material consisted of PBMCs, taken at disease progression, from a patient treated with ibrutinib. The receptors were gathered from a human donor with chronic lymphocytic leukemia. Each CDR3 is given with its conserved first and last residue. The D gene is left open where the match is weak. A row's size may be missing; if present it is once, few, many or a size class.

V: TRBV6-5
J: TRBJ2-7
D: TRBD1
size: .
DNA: TGTGCCAGCAGTTACCAAACAGGGGATGTTTCCTACGAGCAGTACTTC
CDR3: CASSYQTGDVSYEQYF

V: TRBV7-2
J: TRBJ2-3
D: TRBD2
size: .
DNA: TGTGCCAGCAGCTGGGGGCTAGCGGGAGGGGATACGCAGTATTTT
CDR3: CASSWGLAGGDTQYF

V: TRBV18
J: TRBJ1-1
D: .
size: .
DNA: TGTGCCAGCTCACCGTCAGGACGGCACGCGAACACTGAAGCTTTCTTT
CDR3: CASSPSGRHANTEAFF

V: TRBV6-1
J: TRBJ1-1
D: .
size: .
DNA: TGTGCCAGCAGCGCAAGGGTGGTAGACACTGAAGCTTTCTTT
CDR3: CASSARVVDTEAFF

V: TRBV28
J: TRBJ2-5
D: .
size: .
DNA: TGTGCCAGCACAATGGGAGACAGCAGGGAGACCCAGTACTTC
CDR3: CASTMGDSRETQYF

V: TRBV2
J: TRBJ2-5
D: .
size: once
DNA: TGTGCCAGCACTCGGGAACGAACGCTAGACAGAAAAGAGACCCAGTACTTC
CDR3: CASTRERTLDRKETQYF

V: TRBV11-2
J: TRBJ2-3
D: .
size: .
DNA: TGTGCCAGCAGCTTTCGTAGCGGAACCCTCACAGATACGCAGTATTTT
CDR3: CASSFRSGTLTDTQYF

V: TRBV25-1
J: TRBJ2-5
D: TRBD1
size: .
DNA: TGTGCCAGCAGTGATTTCGAGGGGGACAGGACCCAGTACTTC
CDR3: CASSDFEGDRTQYF

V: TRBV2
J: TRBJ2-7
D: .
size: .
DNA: TGTGCCAGCAGACGCGGAGACCTTGGGTTTGGCGAGCAGTACTTC
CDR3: CASRRGDLGFGEQYF

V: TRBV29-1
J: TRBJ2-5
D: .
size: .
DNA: TGCAGCGTTGAAGACCCATTTTCAGGGGAAGAGACCCAGTACTTC
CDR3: CSVEDPFSGEETQYF

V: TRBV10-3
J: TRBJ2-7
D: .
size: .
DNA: TGTGCCATCAGTGAGACCGGACAAACCTACGAGCAGTACTTC
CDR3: CAISETGQTYEQYF

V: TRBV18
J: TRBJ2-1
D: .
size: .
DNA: TGTGCCAGCTCACCGGGGGACGGGGTTCTATATGAGCAGTTCTTC
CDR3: CASSPGDGVLYEQFF

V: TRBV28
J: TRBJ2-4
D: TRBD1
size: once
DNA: TGTGCCAGCAGTGTACCGCAGGGGGCCGGCGACATTCAGTACTTC
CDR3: CASSVPQGAGDIQYF

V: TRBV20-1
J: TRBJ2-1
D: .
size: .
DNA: TGCAGTGCTAGAGATAGAAGTGAGCAGTTCTTC
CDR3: CSARDRSEQFF

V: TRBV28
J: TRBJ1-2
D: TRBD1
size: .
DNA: TGTGCCAGCAGTCGGGGGACAGCTGATTATGGCTACACCTTC
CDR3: CASSRGTADYGYTF

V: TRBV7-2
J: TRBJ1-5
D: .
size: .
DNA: TGTGCCAGCAGCTTAGTTCGATCTGATCAGCCCCAGCATTTT
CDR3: CASSLVRSDQPQHF

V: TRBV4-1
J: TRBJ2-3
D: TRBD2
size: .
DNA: TGCGCCAGCAGCCATGGATCAGCGGGAGGGCCAGGTACGCAGTATTTT
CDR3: CASSHGSAGGPGTQYF

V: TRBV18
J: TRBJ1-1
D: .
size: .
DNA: TGTGCCAGCTCACCACTAGGCGGTACGAGAGCAGACACTGAAGCTTTCTTT
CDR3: CASSPLGGTRADTEAFF

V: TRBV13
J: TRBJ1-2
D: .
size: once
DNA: TGTGCCAGCAGCTTAGAAATAAACTATGGCTACACCTTC
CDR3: CASSLEINYGYTF

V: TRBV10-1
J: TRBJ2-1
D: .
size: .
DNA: TGCGCCAGCAGTGAACAAGGTCGTGAGCAGTTCTTC
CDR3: CASSEQGREQFF

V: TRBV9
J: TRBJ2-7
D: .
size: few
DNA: TGTGCCAGCAGCGTGGAAGCTAGAAACTACGAGCAGTACTTC
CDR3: CASSVEARNYEQYF

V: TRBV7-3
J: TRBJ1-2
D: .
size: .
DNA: TGTGCCAGCAGCTTATGGTTCTATGGCTACACCTTC
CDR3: CASSLWFYGYTF

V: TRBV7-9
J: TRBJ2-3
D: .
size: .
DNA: TGTGCCAGCAGGCGGGCCCTCGAGGCGGATACGCAGTATTTT
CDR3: CASRRALEADTQYF

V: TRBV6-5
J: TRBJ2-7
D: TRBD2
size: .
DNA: TGTGCCAGCCGTCTCCTGCGGGAGGCCTACGAGCAGTACTTC
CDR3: CASRLLREAYEQYF

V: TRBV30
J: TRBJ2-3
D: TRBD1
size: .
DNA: TGTGCCTGGAGTGGGGACAGGGGAAGCACAGATACGCAGTATTTT
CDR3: CAWSGDRGSTDTQYF

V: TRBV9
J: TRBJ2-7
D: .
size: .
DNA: TGTGCCAGCAGCGTAGATGACTATCTAGAGCAGTACTTC
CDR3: CASSVDDYLEQYF

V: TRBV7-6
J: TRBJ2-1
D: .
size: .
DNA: TGTGCCAGCAGCTTAGCGGCAGACTTCAATGAGCAGTTCTTC
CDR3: CASSLAADFNEQFF

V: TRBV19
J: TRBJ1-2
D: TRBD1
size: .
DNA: TGTGCCAGTACAGGGGGGTATGGCTACACCTTC
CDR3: CASTGGYGYTF

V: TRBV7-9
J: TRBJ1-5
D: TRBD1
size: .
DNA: TGTGCCAGCAGCGGACAGGGTTCCAATCAGCCCCAGCATTTT
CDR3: CASSGQGSNQPQHF

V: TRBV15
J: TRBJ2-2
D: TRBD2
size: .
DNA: TGTGCCACCAGCAGTGGTTTGGTTGTGGCTAGCGGGATTACCGGGGAGCTGTTTTTT
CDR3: CATSSGLVVASGITGELFF

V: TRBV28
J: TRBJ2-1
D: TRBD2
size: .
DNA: TGTGCCAGCAGTTCACTAGCGGGAGGGCCTAATGAGCAGTTCTTC
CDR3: CASSSLAGGPNEQFF

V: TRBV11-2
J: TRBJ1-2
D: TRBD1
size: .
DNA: TGTGCCAGCAGCGTGACAGGGGGCTATGGCTACACCTTC
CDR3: CASSVTGGYGYTF

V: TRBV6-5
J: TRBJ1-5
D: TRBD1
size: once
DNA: TGTGCCAGCAGCTTAGGACAGGGAGGTGGTCAGCCCCAGCATTTT
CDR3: CASSLGQGGGQPQHF

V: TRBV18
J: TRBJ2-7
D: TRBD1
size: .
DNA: TGTGCCAGCTCACTAACGTACAGGGGCGGCTCCTACGAGCAGTACTTC
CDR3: CASSLTYRGGSYEQYF

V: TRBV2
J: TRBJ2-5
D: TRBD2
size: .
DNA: TGTGCCAGCAGGGAAATTGGGAGGGCAGGTCGGACCCAGTACTTC
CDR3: CASREIGRAGRTQYF

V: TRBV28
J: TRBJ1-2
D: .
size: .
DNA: TGTGGTGCCTCCGTAGGGGGTTTGACTTATGGCTACACCTTC
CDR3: CGASVGGLTYGYTF

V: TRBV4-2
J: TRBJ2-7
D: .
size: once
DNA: TGTGCCAGCAGCCAAGGGGACAACACCTACGAGCAGTACTTC
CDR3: CASSQGDNTYEQYF

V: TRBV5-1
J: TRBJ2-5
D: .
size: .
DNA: TGCGCCAGCAGGGTTGCGCAAGAGACCCAGTACTTC
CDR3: CASRVAQETQYF

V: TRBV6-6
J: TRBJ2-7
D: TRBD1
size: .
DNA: TGTGCCAGCGAGGGACAGGGTCTCTACGAGCAGTACTTC
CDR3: CASEGQGLYEQYF

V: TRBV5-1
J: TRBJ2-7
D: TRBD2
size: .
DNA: TGCGCCAGCAGCGCGCCGGGGACTAGGCCTAGTGCGCAGTACTTC
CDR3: CASSAPGTRPSAQYF

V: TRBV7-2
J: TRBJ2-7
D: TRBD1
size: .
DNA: TGTGCCAGCAGCTTAGTGGGACAGGGACAATCCTACGAGCAGTACTTC
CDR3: CASSLVGQGQSYEQYF

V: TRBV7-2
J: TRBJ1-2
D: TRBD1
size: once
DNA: TGTGCCAGCAGCGTATCAGGGGGAGAGGGATATGGCTACACCTTC
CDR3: CASSVSGGEGYGYTF

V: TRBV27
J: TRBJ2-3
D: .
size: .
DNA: TGTGCCAGCAGTAGGGGAAAAGGGTACACAGATACGCAGTATTTT
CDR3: CASSRGKGYTDTQYF

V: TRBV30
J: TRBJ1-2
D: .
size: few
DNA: TGTGCCTGGAGTGCAACCCCAGACAGGACCTGTTACTTC
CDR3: CAWSATPDRTCYF

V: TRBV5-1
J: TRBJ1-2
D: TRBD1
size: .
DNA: TGCGCCAGCAGCTTGGGGATTTATGAAACTATGGACAGGGCCGGCAATGGCTACACCTTC
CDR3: CASSLGIYETMDRAGNGYTF